What follows are 3 T cell receptor beta chains derived from one specimen sequenced in a study of low-dose radiotherapy and immunotherapy resistance in tumors. TRAV- and TRBV-specific primers, spanning alpha and beta chains, primed first-strand cDNA. Using a constant-region primer together with a V-primer adapter, TCRs were subjected to 15 to 20 PCR cycles of amplification. TCRdb re-analysed the reads in MiXCR, keeping a single row per CDR3 protein. The table lists 15,000 to 20,000 distinct CDR3 sequences, around 70% of them singletons. The source of these receptors is a human donor with advanced metastatic prostate, ovarian, gallbladder or colorectal cancer (not recorded which). This table probably holds off-target reads from a library built for another chain.

The rearrangement links TRBV6-2 or TRBV6-3 to TRBJ2-7; perhaps TRBD1 as D (6 bases). Germline-derived CDR1 and CDR2 are MNHEY and SVGEGT. Trimming took 5 bases from V and 5 from J, leaving 19 bases between them. The CDR3 spans 15 residues. The DNA of the CDR3 is TGTGCCAGCAGTGAACTGGGGGCGCGGAACGACGAGCAGTACTTC. This translates into CASSELGARNDEQYF.

On this clonotype itself: An end of the junction does not agree with germline; a read error may underlie this. The chain uses TRBV6-2 or TRBV6-3 and TRBJ2-7, with a possible D match to TRBD1 (6 bases). The CDR3 is 16 residues long. Per the germline V gene, CDR1 is MNHEY and CDR2 is SVGEGT. CDR3 sequence (DNA): TGTGCCATCAGTGAGTACACGTTCAGGGGTCACTACGAGCAGTACTTC. This encodes CAISEYTFRGHYEQYF.

The table lists this clonotype with a few counts. The chain combines TRBV10-3 with TRBJ2-1; 9 nucleotides line up with TRBD2. CDR3 length: 14 residues. Germline trimming cut 4 bases from V and 6 bases from J; bases unmatched to any gene: 4. The germline CDR1 and CDR2 sequences are ENHRY and SYGVKD. CDR3 region: CAISGGLAINEQFF. For the CDR3, the DNA is TGTGCCATCAGTGGAGGACTAGCGATCAATGAGCAGTTCTTC.